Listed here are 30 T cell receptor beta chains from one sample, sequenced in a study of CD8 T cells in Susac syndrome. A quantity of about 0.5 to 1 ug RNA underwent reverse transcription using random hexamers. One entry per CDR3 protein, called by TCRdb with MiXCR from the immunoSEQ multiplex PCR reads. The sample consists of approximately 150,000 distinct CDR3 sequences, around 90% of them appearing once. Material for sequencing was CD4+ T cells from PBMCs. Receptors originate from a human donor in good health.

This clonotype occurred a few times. The CDR3 loop reads CASSFRGRPPLNEQYF. CDR3 DNA: TGTGCCAGCAGTTTTCGGGGGAGGCCGCCGTTAAACGAGCAGTACTTC. The genes are TRBV28 and TRBJ2-7; a possible D gene is TRBD2 (6 bases). The germline V gene has CDR1 MDHEN and CDR2 SYDVKM. Trimming left V 3 bases short and J 5 bases short, with 20 bases between. The CDR3 length is 16 residues.

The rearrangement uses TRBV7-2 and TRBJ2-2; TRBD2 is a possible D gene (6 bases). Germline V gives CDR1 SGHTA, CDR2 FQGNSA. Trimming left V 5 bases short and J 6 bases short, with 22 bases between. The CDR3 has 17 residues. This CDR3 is CASSAYLVDLASGELFF. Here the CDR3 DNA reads TGTGCCAGCAGCGCGTACCTAGTCGATCTAGCGTCCGGGGAGCTGTTTTTT.

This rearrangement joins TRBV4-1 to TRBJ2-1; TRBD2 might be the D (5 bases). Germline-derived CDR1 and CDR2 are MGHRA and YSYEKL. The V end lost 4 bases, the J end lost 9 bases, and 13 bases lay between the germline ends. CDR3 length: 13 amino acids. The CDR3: CASSLPLRGEQFF. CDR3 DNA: TGCGCCAGCAGCCTACCTCTCCGGGGTGAGCAGTTCTTC.

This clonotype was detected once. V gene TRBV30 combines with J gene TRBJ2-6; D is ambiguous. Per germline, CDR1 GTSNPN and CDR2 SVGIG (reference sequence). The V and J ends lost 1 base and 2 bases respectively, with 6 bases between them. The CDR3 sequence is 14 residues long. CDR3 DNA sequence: TGTGCCTGGAGTGGCTCGACTGGGGCCAACGTCCTGACTTTC. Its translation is CAWSGSTGANVLTF. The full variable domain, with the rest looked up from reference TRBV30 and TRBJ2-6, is SQTIHQWPATLVQPVGSPLSLECTVEGTSNPNLYWYRQAAGRGLQLLFYSVGIGQISSEVPQNLSASRPQDRQFILSSKKLLLSDSGFYLCAWSGSTGANVLTFGAGSRLTVL.

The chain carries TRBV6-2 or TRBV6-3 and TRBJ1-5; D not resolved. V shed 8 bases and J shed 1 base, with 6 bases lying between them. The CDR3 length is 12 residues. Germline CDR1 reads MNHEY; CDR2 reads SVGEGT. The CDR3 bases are TGTGCCAGCCGGGAGAGCAATCAGCCCCAGCATTTT. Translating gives CASRESNQPQHF.

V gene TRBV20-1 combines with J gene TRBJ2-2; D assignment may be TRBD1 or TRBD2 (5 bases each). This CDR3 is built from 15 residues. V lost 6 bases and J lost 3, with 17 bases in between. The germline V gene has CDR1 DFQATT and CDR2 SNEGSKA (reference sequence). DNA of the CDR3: TGCAGTGCAACCCGGGACCAGCCACACACCGGGGAGCTGTTTTTT. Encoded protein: CSATRDQPHTGELFF.

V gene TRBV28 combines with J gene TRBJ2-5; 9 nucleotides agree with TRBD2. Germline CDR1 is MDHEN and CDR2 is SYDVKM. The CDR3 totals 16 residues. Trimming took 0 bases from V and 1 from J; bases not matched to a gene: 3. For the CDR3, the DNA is TGTGCCAGCAGTTTATGGGCTAGCGGGATCCAAGAGACCCAGTACTTC. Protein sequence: CASSLWASGIQETQYF.

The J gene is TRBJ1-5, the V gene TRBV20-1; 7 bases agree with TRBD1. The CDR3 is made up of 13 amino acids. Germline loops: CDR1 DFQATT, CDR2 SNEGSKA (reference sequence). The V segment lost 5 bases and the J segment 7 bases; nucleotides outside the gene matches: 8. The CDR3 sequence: CSAWDSRYQPQHF. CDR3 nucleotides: TGCAGTGCTTGGGACAGCCGATACCAGCCCCAGCATTTT.

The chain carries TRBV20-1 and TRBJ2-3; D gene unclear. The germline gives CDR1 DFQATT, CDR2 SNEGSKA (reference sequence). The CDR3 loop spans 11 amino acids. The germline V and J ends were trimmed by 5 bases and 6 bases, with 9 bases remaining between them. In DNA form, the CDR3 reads TGCAGTGCTTATAGCCCCGATACGCAGTATTTT. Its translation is CSAYSPDTQYF.

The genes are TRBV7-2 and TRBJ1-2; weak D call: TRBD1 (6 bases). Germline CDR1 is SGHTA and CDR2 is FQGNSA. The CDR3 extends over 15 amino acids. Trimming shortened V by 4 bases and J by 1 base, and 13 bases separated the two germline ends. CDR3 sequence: CASSSRTVFNYGYTF. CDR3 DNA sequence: TGTGCCAGCAGCTCCCGGACAGTTTTTAACTATGGCTACACCTTC.

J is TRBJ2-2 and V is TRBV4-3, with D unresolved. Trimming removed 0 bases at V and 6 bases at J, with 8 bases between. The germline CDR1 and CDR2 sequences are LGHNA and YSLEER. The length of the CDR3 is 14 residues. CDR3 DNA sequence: TGCGCCAGCAGCCAAGATAGAGTATCCGGGGAGCTGTTTTTT. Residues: CASSQDRVSGELFF.

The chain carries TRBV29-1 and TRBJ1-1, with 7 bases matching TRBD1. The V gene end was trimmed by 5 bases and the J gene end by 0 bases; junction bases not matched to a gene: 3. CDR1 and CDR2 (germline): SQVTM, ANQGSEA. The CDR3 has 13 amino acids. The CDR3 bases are TGCAGCGTTAGGGGGCGCATGAACACTGAAGCTTTCTTT. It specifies CSVRGRMNTEAFF.

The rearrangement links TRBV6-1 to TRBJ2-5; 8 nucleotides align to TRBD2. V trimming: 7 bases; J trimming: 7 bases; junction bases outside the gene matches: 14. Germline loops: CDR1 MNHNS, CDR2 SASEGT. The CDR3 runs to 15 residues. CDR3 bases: TGTGCCAGCAACCTTAGCGGGAACCAGTGGGGGACCCAGTACTTC. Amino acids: CASNLSGNQWGTQYF.

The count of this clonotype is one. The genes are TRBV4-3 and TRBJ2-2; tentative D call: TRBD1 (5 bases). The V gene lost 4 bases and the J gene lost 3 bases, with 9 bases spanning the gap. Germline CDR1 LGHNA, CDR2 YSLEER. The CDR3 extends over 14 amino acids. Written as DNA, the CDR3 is TGCGCCAGCAGCCCAGTGACAGACACCGGGGAGCTGTTTTTT. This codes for CASSPVTDTGELFF.

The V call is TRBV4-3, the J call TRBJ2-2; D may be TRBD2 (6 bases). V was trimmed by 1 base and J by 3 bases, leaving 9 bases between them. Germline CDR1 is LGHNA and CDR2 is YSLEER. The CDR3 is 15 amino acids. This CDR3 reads CASSQGGVHTGELFF. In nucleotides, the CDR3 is TGCGCCAGCAGCCAAGGCGGGGTTCACACCGGGGAGCTGTTTTTT.

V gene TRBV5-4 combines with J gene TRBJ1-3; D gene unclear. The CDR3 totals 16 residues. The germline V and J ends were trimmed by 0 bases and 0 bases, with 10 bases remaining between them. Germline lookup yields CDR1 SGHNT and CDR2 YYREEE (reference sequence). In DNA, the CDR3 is TGTGCCAGCAGCTTGGGAGGTGTGGACTCTGGAAACACCATATATTTT. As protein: CASSLGGVDSGNTIYF.

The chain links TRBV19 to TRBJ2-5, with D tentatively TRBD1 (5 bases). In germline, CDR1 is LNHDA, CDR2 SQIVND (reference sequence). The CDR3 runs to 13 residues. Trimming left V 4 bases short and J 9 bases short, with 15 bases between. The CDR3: CASSRVRGSAQYF. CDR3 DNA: TGTGCCAGTAGTAGGGTTAGGGGCTCGGCCCAGTACTTC.

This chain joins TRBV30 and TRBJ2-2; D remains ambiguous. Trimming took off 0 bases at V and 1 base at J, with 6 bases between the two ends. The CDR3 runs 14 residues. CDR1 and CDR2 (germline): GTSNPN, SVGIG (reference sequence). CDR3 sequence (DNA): TGTGCCTGGAGTGTACTTGGGAACACCGGGGAGCTGTTTTTT. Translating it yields CAWSVLGNTGELFF.

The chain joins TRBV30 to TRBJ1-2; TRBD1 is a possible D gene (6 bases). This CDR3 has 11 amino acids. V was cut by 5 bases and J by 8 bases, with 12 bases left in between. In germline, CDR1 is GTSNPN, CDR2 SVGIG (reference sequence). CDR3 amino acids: CAWYRERGYTF. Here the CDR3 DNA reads TGTGCCTGGTACAGGGAAAGGGGCTACACCTTC.

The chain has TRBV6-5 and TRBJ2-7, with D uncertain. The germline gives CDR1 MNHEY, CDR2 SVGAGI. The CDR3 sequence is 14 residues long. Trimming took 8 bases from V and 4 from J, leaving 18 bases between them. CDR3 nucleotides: TGTGCCAGCGGTCATGGAATAGGCGGTTACGAGCAGTACTTC. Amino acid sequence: CASGHGIGGYEQYF.

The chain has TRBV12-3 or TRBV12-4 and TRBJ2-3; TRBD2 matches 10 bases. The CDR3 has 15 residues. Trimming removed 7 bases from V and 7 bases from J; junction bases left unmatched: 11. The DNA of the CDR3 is TGTGCCAGCACTTATACCAGCGGGGGGGGGAATACGCAGTATTTT. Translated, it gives CASTYTSGGGNTQYF.

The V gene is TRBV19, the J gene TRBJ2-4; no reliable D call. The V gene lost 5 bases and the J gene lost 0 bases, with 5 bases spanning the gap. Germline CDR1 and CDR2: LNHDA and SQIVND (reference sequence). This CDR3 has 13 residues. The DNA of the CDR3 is TGTGCCAGTAGTGGGGTAGCCAAAAACATTCAGTACTTC. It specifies CASSGVAKNIQYF.

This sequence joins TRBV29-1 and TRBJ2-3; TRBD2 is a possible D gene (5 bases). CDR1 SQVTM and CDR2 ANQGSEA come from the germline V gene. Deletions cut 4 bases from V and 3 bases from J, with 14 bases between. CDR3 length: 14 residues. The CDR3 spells CSVGVVGATDTQYF. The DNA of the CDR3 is TGCAGCGTTGGGGTTGTGGGAGCGACAGATACGCAGTATTTT.

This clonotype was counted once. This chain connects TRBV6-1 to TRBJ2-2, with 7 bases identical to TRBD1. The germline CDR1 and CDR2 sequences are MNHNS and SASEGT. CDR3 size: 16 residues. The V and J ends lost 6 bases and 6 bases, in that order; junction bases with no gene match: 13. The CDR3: CASRTIHRGVAGELFF. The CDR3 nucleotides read TGTGCCAGCAGGACTATACACAGGGGCGTGGCCGGGGAGCTGTTTTTT.

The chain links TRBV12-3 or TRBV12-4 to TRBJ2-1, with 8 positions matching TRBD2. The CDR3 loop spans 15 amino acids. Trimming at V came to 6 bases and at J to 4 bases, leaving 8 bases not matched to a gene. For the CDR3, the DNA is TGTGCCAGCAGACCCCCCGGGGGGGAATACAATGAGCAGTTCTTC. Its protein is CASRPPGGEYNEQFF.

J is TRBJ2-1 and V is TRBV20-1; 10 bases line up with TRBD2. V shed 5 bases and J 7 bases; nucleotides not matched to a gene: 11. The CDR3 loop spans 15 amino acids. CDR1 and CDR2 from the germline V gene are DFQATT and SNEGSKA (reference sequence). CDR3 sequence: CSARRASGSRNEQFF. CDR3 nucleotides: TGCAGTGCTCGGAGGGCTAGCGGGAGTAGGAATGAGCAGTTCTTC.

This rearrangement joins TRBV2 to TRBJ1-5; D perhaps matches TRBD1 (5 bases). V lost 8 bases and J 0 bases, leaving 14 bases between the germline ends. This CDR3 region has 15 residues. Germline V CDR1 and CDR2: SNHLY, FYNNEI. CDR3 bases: TGTGCCAGCCGCCCTGGGGACCTTAGCAATCAGCCCCAGCATTTT. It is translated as CASRPGDLSNQPQHF. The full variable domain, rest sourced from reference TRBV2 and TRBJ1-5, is EPEVTQTPSHQVTQMGQEVILRCVPISNHLYFYWYRQILGQKVEFLVSFYNNEISEKSEIFDDQFSVERPDGSNFTLKIRSTKLEDSAMYFCASRPGDLSNQPQHFGDGTRLSIL.

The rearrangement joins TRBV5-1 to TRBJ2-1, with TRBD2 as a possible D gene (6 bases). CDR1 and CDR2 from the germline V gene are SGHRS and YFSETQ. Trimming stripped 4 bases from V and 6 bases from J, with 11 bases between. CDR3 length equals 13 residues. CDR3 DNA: TGCGCCAGCAGCATGGGAGGCCCCAATGAGCAGTTCTTC. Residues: CASSMGGPNEQFF. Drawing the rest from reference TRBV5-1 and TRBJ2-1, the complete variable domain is KAGVTQTPRYLIKTRGQQVTLSCSPISGHRSVSWYQQTPGQGLQFLFEYFSETQRNKGNFPGRFSGRQFSNSRSEMNVSTLELGDSALYLCASSMGGPNEQFFGPGTRLTVL.

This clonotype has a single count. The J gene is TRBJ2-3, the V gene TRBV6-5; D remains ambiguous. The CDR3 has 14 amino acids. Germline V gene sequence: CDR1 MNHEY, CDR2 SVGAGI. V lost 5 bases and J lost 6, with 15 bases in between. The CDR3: CASSRDRPSDTQYF. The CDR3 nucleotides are TGTGCCAGCAGTAGAGACCGGCCGTCCGATACGCAGTATTTT.

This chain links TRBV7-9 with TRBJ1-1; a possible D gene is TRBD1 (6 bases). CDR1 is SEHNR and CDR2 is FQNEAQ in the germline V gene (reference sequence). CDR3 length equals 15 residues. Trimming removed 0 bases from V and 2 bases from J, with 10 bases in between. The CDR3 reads CASSLASGGNTEAFF. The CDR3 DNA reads TGTGCCAGCAGCTTAGCGTCGGGGGGCAACACTGAAGCTTTCTTT.